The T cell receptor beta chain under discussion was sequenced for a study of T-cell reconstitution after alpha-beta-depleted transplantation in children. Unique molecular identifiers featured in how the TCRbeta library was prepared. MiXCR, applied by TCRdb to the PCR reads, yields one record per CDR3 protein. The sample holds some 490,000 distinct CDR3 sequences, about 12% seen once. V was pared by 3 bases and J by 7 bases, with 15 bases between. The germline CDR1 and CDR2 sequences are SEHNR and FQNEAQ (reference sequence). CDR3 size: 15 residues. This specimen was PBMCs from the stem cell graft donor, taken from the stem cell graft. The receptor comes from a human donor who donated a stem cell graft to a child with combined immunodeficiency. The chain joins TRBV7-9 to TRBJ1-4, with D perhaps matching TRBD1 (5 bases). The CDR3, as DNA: TGTGCCAGCAGCTTTACAGGCAATTCCTTTGAAAAACTGTTTTTT. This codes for CASSFTGNSFEKLFF.